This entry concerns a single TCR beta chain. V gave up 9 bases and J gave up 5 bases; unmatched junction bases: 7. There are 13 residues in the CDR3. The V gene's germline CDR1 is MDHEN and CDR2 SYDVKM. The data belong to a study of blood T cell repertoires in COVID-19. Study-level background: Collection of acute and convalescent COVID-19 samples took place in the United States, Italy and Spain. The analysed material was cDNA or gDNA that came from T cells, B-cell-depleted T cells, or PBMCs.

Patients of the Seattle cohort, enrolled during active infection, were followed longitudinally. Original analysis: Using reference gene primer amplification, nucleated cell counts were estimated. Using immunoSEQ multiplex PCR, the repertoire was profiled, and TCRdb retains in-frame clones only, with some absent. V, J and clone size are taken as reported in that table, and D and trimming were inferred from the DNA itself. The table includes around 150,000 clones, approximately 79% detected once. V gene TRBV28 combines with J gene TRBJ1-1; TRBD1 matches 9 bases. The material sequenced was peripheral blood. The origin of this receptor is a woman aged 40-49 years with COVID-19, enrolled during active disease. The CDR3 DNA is TGTGCCAGTGACTCCGGACAGGGGACTGAAGCTTTCTTT. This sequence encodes CASDSGQGTEAFF.